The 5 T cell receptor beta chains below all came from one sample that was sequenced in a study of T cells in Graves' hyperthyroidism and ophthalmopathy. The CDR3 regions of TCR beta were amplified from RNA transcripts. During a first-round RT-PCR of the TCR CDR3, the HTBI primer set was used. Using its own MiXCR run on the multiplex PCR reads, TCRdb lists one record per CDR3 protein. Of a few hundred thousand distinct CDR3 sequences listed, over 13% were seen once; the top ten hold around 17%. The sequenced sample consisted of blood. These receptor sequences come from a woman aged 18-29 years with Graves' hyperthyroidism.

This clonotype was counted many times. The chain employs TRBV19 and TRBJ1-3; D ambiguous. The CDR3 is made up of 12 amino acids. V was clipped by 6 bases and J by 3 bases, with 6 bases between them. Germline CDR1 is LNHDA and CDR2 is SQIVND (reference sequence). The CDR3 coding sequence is TGTGCCAGTAGAGAGTTTGGAAACACCATATATTTT. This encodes CASREFGNTIYF. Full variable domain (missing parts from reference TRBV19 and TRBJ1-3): DGGITQSPKYLFRKEGQNVTLSCEQNLNHDAMYWYRQDPGQGLRLIYYSQIVNDFQKGDIAEGYSVSREKKESFPLTVTSAQKNPTAFYLCASREFGNTIYFGEGSWLTVV.

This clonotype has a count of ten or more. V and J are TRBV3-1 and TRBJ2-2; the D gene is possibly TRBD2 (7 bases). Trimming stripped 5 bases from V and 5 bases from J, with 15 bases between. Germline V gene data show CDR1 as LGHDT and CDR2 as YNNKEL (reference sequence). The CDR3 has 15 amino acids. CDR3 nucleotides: TGTGCCAGCAGCTCGCAGGGGAGGGGAACCGGGGAGCTGTTTTTT. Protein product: CASSSQGRGTGELFF.

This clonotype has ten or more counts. The CDR3 DNA is TGTGCCAGCAGTTTTTGGGGGCGCGGACTCTCTGGGGCCAACGTCCTGACTTTC. Amino acids: CASSFWGRGLSGANVLTF. The V call is TRBV12-3 or TRBV12-4, the J call TRBJ2-6, with D tentatively TRBD1 (6 bases). The CDR3 has 18 residues. Trimming cost V 3 bases and J 0 bases, with 15 bases left between them.

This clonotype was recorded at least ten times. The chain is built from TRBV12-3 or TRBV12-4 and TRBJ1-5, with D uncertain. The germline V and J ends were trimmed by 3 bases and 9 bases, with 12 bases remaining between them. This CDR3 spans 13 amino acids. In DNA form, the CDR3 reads TGTGCCAGCAGTTTCTCGGGCGGGCGGCCCCAGCATTTT. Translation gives CASSFSGGRPQHF.

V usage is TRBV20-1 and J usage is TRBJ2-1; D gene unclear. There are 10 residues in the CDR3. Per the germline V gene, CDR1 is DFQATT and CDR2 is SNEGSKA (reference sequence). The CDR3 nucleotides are TGCGGCTTATTCTACAATGAGCAGTTCTTC. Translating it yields CGLFYNEQFF.